The 12 T cell receptor beta chains reported below all come from one sample, sequenced in a study of identical twins. TCRdb used MiXCR to reprocess the 5' RACE reads, holding one entry per CDR3 protein. The sample lists about 280,000 distinct CDR3 sequences; 8% to 9% were seen once. A further study also used this sample, focusing on yellow fever vaccine responses in identical twins.

The specimen was memory (CD45RO+) T cells sorted from blood. These receptors originate from a woman aged 18-29 years in good health.

This clonotype was detected many times. The CDR3 spells CASRKGLAGFDEQFF. The CDR3 region has the DNA TGCGCCAGCAGGAAGGGACTAGCGGGATTCGATGAGCAGTTCTTC. The chain uses TRBV5-1 and TRBJ2-1; TRBD2 aligns across 13 bases. CDR1 and CDR2 from the germline V gene are SGHRS and YFSETQ. The V segment lost 5 bases and the J segment 8 bases; nucleotides outside the gene matches: 7. The CDR3 length is 15 residues.

The J gene is TRBJ1-6, the V gene TRBV7-9; D is perhaps TRBD1 (5 bases). Germline lookup yields CDR1 SEHNR and CDR2 FQNEAQ (reference sequence). The germline V and J ends were trimmed by 5 bases and 2 bases, with 13 bases remaining between them. The CDR3 is 16 residues long. The CDR3 here is CASSAGRDPYNSPLHF. CDR3 DNA: TGTGCCAGCAGCGCTGGCAGGGACCCCTATAATTCACCCCTCCACTTT.

This rearrangement joins TRBV4-1 to TRBJ2-7, with 11 nucleotides matching TRBD1. V dropped 4 bases and J dropped 7; count of bases not matched to a gene: 12. This CDR3 region has 16 residues. CDR1 MGHRA and CDR2 YSYEKL come from the germline V gene. CDR3 nucleotides: TGCGCCAGCAGCCGGAATGCAGGACAGGGGGCACGGGAGCAGTACTTC. Its translation: CASSRNAGQGAREQYF.

This clonotype was counted between two and nine times. This rearrangement joins TRBV5-4 to TRBJ2-7; D not resolved. V was cut by 4 bases and J by 2 bases, with 10 bases left in between. CDR1 and CDR2 from the germline V gene are SGHNT and YYREEE (reference sequence). The CDR3 contains 13 residues. The CDR3 here is CASSPESTYEQYF. DNA for the CDR3: TGTGCCAGCAGCCCGGAGTCCACCTACGAGCAGTACTTC.

The rearrangement links TRBV10-3 to TRBJ2-3; D uncertain. With 2 bases removed from V and 5 bases from J, the gap between germline ends came to 14 bases. The CDR3 covers 15 residues. From germline, CDR1 is ENHRY and CDR2 SYGVKD. The CDR3 DNA follows: TGTGCCATCAGTGAGGACCGAGCCGTTAAAGATACGCAGTATTTT. Its translation is CAISEDRAVKDTQYF.

The V call is TRBV6-5, the J call TRBJ2-7; perhaps TRBD2 as D (6 bases). The ends were cut back, 5 bases at V and 2 bases at J, with 13 bases in the middle. CDR1 is MNHEY and CDR2 is SVGAGI in the germline V gene. The CDR3 is 14 amino acids. In DNA, the CDR3 is TGTGCCAGCAGTACTCGGGACTTTCCCTACGAGCAGTACGTC. Protein sequence: CASSTRDFPYEQYV.

V and J are TRBV20-1 and TRBJ1-1, with unresolved D. Trimming shortened V by 4 bases and J by 1 base, and 13 bases separated the two germline ends. The CDR3 is 14 residues long. Germline CDR1 and CDR2: DFQATT and SNEGSKA (reference sequence). CDR3 amino acids: CSATEQIQNTEAFF. CDR3 DNA sequence: TGCAGTGCTACAGAGCAGATACAGAACACTGAAGCTTTCTTT.

This clonotype showed up just a few times. The chain carries TRBV6-1 and TRBJ1-1; TRBD1 agrees at 8 bases. The length of the CDR3 is 15 residues. Trimming removed 6 bases from V and 2 bases from J; junction bases left unmatched: 8. CDR1 is MNHNS, CDR2 SASEGT, per germline. CDR3 protein: CASSTDRVSNTEAFF. The DNA of the CDR3 is TGTGCCAGCAGCACGGACAGGGTGTCAAACACTGAAGCTTTCTTT.

The CDR3: CASSYSLGSSYNEQFF. Here the CDR3 DNA reads TGTGCCAGCAGTTACTCACTCGGGAGCTCCTACAATGAGCAGTTCTTC. The chain combines TRBV6-5 with TRBJ2-1; D is possibly TRBD2 (6 bases). CDR1 is MNHEY and CDR2 is SVGAGI in the germline V gene. V shed 0 bases and J shed 0 bases, with 9 bases lying between them. This CDR3 comprises 16 residues.

V and J are TRBV27 and TRBJ2-7; a weak D match, TRBD1 (5 bases). Trimming stripped 3 bases from V and 5 bases from J, with 11 bases between. CDR1 and CDR2 (germline): MNHEY, SMNVEV (reference sequence). The CDR3 has 13 amino acids. CDR3 bases: TGTGCCAGCAGTTTCAGGGCCCGGGACGAGCAGTACTTC. It encodes CASSFRARDEQYF.

Many counts were recorded for this clonotype. The chain is built from TRBV20-1 and TRBJ2-7; D not certain. In germline, CDR1 is DFQATT, CDR2 SNEGSKA (reference sequence). V lost 3 bases and J lost 2, with 5 bases in between. The CDR3 is 11 amino acids. CDR3 sequence reads: CSASVAYEQYV. The CDR3 DNA reads TGCAGTGCTAGTGTGGCCTACGAGCAGTACGTC.

This clonotype was seen repeatedly, ten times or more. V gene TRBV15 combines with J gene TRBJ2-4, with D perhaps being TRBD1 or TRBD2 (6 bases each). Germline V gene lookup returns CDR1 LNHNV and CDR2 YYDKDF (reference sequence). V was clipped by 0 bases and J by 1 base, with 16 bases between them. There are 18 residues in the CDR3. CDR3 bases: TGTGCCACCAGCAGAGATACGGGGGCAGGGGCCGCCAAAAACATTCAGTACTTC. Its translation: CATSRDTGAGAAKNIQYF.